These 20 T cell receptor beta chains were sequenced from one sample in a study of T-cell reconstitution after alpha-beta-depleted transplantation in children. TCRbeta library preparation incorporated unique molecular identifiers. MiXCR, run by TCRdb on the PCR reads, gives a single entry per CDR3 protein. The profile shows about 400,000 distinct CDR3 sequences, about a fifth of them singletons. The sequences come from PBMCs from the stem cell graft donor, collected from the stem cell graft. The receptors were sampled from a human donor who donated a stem cell graft to a child with acute myeloid leukemia.

This clonotype was counted between two and nine times. V gene TRBV5-1 combines with J gene TRBJ2-1; 12 positions match TRBD2. The V and J ends lost 1 base and 7 bases, in that order; junction bases with no gene match: 3. Per germline, CDR1 SGHRS and CDR2 YFSETQ. The CDR3 has 15 amino acids. CDR3 loop: CASSLRTSGVNEQFF. The CDR3 DNA reads as TGCGCCAGCAGCTTGAGGACTAGCGGGGTTAATGAGCAGTTCTTC. Complete variable domain (other parts from reference TRBV5-1 and TRBJ2-1): KAGVTQTPRYLIKTRGQQVTLSCSPISGHRSVSWYQQTPGQGLQFLFEYFSETQRNKGNFPGRFSGRQFSNSRSEMNVSTLELGDSALYLCASSLRTSGVNEQFFGPGTRLTVL.

This clonotype was seen more than once but under ten times. This rearrangement joins TRBV12-3 or TRBV12-4 to TRBJ2-5, with 9 bases fitting TRBD2. CDR3 length: 16 amino acids. V shed 3 bases, J shed 5 bases, and the junction held 10 bases outside the gene matches. Here the CDR3 DNA reads TGTGCCAGCAGTTTCTTTGGGCGGGAGGGCCAGGAGACCCAGTACTTC. This gives the protein CASSFFGREGQETQYF.

This chain uses TRBV25-1 with TRBJ1-1; weak D call: TRBD1 (5 bases). This CDR3 spans 15 amino acids. Germline CDR1 and CDR2: MGHDK and SYGVNS. Trimming stripped 0 bases from V and 0 bases from J, with 8 bases between. The CDR3 coding sequence is TGTGCCAGCAGTGAATATCAGGGTATGAACACTGAAGCTTTCTTT. Its protein product is CASSEYQGMNTEAFF.

Remarks on this clonotype: Just one base apart from a much larger clone, this may be a read error. The CDR3 DNA reads TGTGCCAGCAGACGAACAGGGAGCAATCAGCCCCAGCATTTT. Translation gives CASRRTGSNQPQHF. V usage is TRBV12-3 or TRBV12-4 and J usage is TRBJ1-5; a possible D gene is TRBD1 (6 bases). There are 14 residues in the CDR3. With 6 bases removed from V and 1 base from J, the gap between germline ends came to 10 bases.

In its sample, this clonotype was seen many times. The J gene is TRBJ2-7, the V gene TRBV29-1, with D possibly being TRBD1 (5 bases). This CDR3 comprises 15 residues. The V gene lost 2 bases and the J gene lost 2 bases, with 16 bases spanning the gap. Germline values: CDR1 SQVTM, CDR2 ANQGSEA. This CDR3 reads CSVENPDRPAYEQYF. In DNA form, the CDR3 reads TGCAGCGTTGAAAATCCCGACAGACCTGCCTACGAGCAGTACTTC.

As DNA, the CDR3 is TGCAGCGTTGATATAAGCGGACAGAACAATGAGCAGTTCTTC. This codes for CSVDISGQNNEQFF. This chain links TRBV29-1 with TRBJ2-1; TRBD1 is a possible D gene (6 bases). Trimming took 3 bases from V and 5 from J, leaving 14 bases between them. Germline assignment: CDR1 SQVTM and CDR2 ANQGSEA. This CDR3 region has 14 residues.

At least ten counts were recorded for this clonotype. This chain links TRBV29-1 with TRBJ2-1; D is unclear. This CDR3 has 12 residues. The V end was cut by 6 bases, the J end by 4 bases, with 10 bases between. The germline V gene encodes CDR1 SQVTM and CDR2 ANQGSEA. CDR3 bases: TGCAGCGTAATGACTGGATACAATGAGCAGTTCTTC. Protein: CSVMTGYNEQFF.

In this sample, this clonotype turned up a few times. This chain joins TRBV4-1 and TRBJ2-1; 7 bases map to TRBD2. V shed 0 bases, J shed 1 base, and the junction held 3 bases outside the gene matches. Germline V gives CDR1 MGHRA, CDR2 YSYEKL. The CDR3 totals 16 residues. The CDR3 region has the DNA TGCGCCAGCAGCCAAGAGGCGGGAGTGTCCTACAATGAGCAGTTCTTC. Its translation is CASSQEAGVSYNEQFF.

This clonotype was recorded a few times. The chain couples TRBV5-6 to TRBJ2-2, with TRBD1 matching 9 bases. CDR1 is SGHDT, CDR2 YYEEEE, per germline. This CDR3 has 17 amino acids. Unmatched junction bases numbered 14, after V lost 4 bases and J lost 7 bases. The CDR3 spells CASSVLGQGLEDGELFF. Here the CDR3 DNA reads TGTGCCAGCAGCGTACTGGGACAGGGCCTGGAGGACGGGGAGCTGTTTTTT.

This clonotype has a handful of counts. This chain links TRBV28 with TRBJ1-1; 8 bases map to TRBD1. Losses at the gene ends were 7 bases for V and 4 bases for J; bases not matched to a gene: 17. CDR1 and CDR2 (germline): MDHEN, SYDVKM. This CDR3 is 17 amino acids long. CDR3 region: CASIEDRASHSGTEAFF. Here the CDR3 DNA reads TGTGCCAGCATCGAGGACAGGGCATCTCACTCGGGCACTGAAGCTTTCTTT.

This clonotype was counted between two and nine times. The chain employs TRBV12-3 or TRBV12-4 and TRBJ2-7; D could derive from TRBD1 or TRBD2 (5 bases each). The CDR3 consists of 15 residues. V was clipped by 3 bases and J by 6 bases, with 18 bases between them. CDR3 bases: TGTGCCAGCAGTTTCGGGGACGGTCCCCTCTCCGAGCAGTACTTC. Translated: CASSFGDGPLSEQYF.

This clonotype came up a few times. The chain recombines TRBV20-1 with TRBJ2-2, with D perhaps TRBD1 (6 bases). CDR3 length: 13 amino acids. Germline-derived CDR1 and CDR2 are DFQATT and SNEGSKA (reference sequence). CDR3 DNA: TGCAGGCTAGGACAGCTAAACACCGGGGAGCTGTTTTTT. Encoded protein: CRLGQLNTGELFF.

The chain joins TRBV20-1 to TRBJ1-5; maybe TRBD1 (5 bases). V was shortened by 3 bases and J by 7 bases, with 22 bases between the two germline ends. The CDR3 totals 16 residues. Looked up from germline, CDR1 is DFQATT and CDR2 is SNEGSKA (reference sequence). CDR3 amino acids: CSARNEHGGDEQPQHF. DNA for the CDR3: TGCAGTGCTAGGAACGAACATGGAGGGGATGAACAGCCCCAGCATTTT.

In its sample, this clonotype was seen a few times. J is TRBJ2-1 and V is TRBV5-6; 12 bases align to TRBD2. The CDR3 is made up of 14 amino acids. Per the germline V gene, CDR1 is SGHDT and CDR2 is YYEEEE. With V trimmed by 2 bases and J by 9 bases, 3 bases remained unmatched. This CDR3 is CASSFLAGGPEQFF. CDR3 nucleotide sequence: TGTGCCAGCAGCTTCCTAGCGGGAGGGCCTGAGCAGTTCTTC.

This clonotype was detected many times. The chain links TRBV20-1 to TRBJ1-5, with 8 bases that match TRBD1. CDR1 is DFQATT, CDR2 SNEGSKA, per germline (reference sequence). This CDR3 has 13 amino acids. V trimming: 3 bases; J trimming: 6 bases; junction bases outside the gene matches: 4. The CDR3 DNA follows: TGCAGTGCTAGGGGGACAGGAGGTCAGCCCCAGCATTTT. It is translated as CSARGTGGQPQHF.

The J gene is TRBJ2-1, the V gene TRBV18; maybe TRBD2 (5 bases). Trimming left V 1 base short and J 1 base short, with 11 bases between. Germline V gene sequence: CDR1 KGHSH, CDR2 LQKENI. The length of the CDR3 is 16 residues. CDR3 in amino acids: CASSPQLRTSYNEQFF. For the CDR3, the DNA is TGTGCCAGCTCACCACAACTCCGGACTTCCTACAATGAGCAGTTCTTC.

As DNA, the CDR3 is TGCAGTGCTAGAGGGACTAGCGGGAGGCCCCCCCACACAGATACGCAGTATTTT. The encoded protein is CSARGTSGRPPHTDTQYF. The chain carries TRBV20-1 and TRBJ2-3, with TRBD2 matching 14 bases. Germline V CDR1 and CDR2: DFQATT, SNEGSKA (reference sequence). This CDR3 has 18 amino acids. The V and J ends lost 1 base and 2 bases, in that order; junction bases with no gene match: 8.

This clonotype turned up a few times. This chain uses TRBV10-3 with TRBJ2-1; TRBD2 might be the D (6 bases). Germline loops: CDR1 ENHRY, CDR2 SYGVKD. The ends were cut back, 0 bases at V and 0 bases at J, with 6 bases in the middle. CDR3 size: 15 residues. In DNA, the CDR3 is TGTGCCATCAGTGAGTCGCGGGACTCCTACAATGAGCAGTTCTTC. Amino acids: CAISESRDSYNEQFF.

This clonotype has at least ten counts. This chain connects TRBV20-1 to TRBJ2-1; D gene unclear. The CDR3 is 12 residues long. V lost 3 bases, J lost 7 bases, and 10 bases lay in between. The germline V gene has CDR1 DFQATT and CDR2 SNEGSKA (reference sequence). CDR3 residues: CSASLVLNEQFF. The CDR3 nucleotides read TGCAGTGCTAGTCTAGTTCTTAATGAGCAGTTCTTC.

This clonotype was counted ten times or more. The chain uses TRBV20-1 and TRBJ2-1; the match to TRBD2 covers 9 bases. CDR3 size: 16 residues. Germline trimming cut 6 bases from V and 4 bases from J; bases unmatched to any gene: 13. Looked up from germline, CDR1 is DFQATT and CDR2 is SNEGSKA (reference sequence). The CDR3 loop is CSAVDSGRVFYNEQFF. The DNA for the CDR3 is TGCAGTGCCGTAGATAGCGGGAGAGTGTTTTACAATGAGCAGTTCTTC.